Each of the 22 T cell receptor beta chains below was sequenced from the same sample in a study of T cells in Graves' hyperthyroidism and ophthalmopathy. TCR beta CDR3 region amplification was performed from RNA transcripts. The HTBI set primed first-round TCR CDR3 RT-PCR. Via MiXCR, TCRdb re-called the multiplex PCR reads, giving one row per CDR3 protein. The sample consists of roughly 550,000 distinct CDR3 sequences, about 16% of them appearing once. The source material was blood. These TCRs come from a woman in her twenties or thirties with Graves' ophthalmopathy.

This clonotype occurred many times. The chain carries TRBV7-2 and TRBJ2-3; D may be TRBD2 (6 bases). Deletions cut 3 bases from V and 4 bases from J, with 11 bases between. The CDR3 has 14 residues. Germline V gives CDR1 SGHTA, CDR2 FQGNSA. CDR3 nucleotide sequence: TGTGCCAGCAGCTTTCGTGCTAGCGCAGATACGCAGTATTTT. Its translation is CASSFRASADTQYF.

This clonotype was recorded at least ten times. The CDR3 DNA reads TGTGCCAGCAGTTTCGGTGGCGTTTATACAGATACGCAGTATTTT. Its translation is CASSFGGVYTDTQYF. J is TRBJ2-3 and V is TRBV27; D is uncertain. From germline, CDR1 is MNHEY and CDR2 SMNVEV (reference sequence). The V gene lost 3 bases and the J gene lost 3 bases, with 13 bases spanning the gap. This CDR3 spans 15 amino acids.

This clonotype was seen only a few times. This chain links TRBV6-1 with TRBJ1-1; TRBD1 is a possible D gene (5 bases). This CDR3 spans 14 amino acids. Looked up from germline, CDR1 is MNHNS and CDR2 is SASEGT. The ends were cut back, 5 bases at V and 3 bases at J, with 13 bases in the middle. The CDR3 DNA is TGTGCCAGCAGTCACCCAGGGTGGGACACTGAAGCTTTCTTT. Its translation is CASSHPGWDTEAFF.

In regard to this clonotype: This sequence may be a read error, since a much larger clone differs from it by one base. DNA for the CDR3: TGTGCCAACAGTGAAGGACTAGAGAACACTGAAGCTTTCTTT. This codes for CANSEGLENTEAFF. V gene TRBV10-3 combines with J gene TRBJ1-1; D is uncertain. CDR3 size: 14 residues. CDR1 and CDR2 (germline): ENHRY, SYGVKD.

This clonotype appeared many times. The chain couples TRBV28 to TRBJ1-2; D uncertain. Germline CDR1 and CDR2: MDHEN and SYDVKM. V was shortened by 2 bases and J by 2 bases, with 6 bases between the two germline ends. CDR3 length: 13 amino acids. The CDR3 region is CASSLLGNYGYTF. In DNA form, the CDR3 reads TGTGCCAGCAGTTTACTGGGGAACTATGGCTACACCTTC.

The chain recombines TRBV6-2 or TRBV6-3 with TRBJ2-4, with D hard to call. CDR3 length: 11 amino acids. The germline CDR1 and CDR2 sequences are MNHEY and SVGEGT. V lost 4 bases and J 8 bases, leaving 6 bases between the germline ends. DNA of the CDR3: TGTGCCAGCAGTTTGTGGGACATTCAGTACTTC. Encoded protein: CASSLWDIQYF.

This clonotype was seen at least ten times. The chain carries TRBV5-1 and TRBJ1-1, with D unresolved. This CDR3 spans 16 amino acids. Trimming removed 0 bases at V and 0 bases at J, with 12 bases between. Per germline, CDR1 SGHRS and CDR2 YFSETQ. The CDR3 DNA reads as TGCGCCAGCAGCTTGGCTCTTCCAGGTATGAACACTGAAGCTTTCTTT. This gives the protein CASSLALPGMNTEAFF.

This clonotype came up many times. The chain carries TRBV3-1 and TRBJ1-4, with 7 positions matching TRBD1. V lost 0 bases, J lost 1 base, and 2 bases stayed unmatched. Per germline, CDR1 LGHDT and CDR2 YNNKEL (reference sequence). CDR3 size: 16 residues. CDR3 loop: CASSQEGGGTNEKLFF. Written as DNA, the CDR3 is TGTGCCAGCAGCCAAGAAGGGGGCGGAACTAATGAAAAACTGTTTTTT. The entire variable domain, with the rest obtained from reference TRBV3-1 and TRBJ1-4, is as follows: DTAVSQTPKYLVTQMGNDKSIKCEQNLGHDTMYWYKQDSKKFLKIMFSYNNKELIINETVPNRFSPKSPDKAHLNLHINSLELGDSAVYFCASSQEGGGTNEKLFFGSGTQLSVL.

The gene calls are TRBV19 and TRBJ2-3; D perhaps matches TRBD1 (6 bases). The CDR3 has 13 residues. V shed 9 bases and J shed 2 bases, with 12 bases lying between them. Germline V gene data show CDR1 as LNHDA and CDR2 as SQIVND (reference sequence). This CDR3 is CARTGPNTDTQYF. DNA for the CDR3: TGTGCCAGAACAGGGCCTAACACAGATACGCAGTATTTT.

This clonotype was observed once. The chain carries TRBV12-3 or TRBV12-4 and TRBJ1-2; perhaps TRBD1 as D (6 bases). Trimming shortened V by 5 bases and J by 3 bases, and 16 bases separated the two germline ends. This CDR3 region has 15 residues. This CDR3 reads CASSPLGGRDYGYTF. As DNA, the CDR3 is TGTGCCAGCAGTCCCCTCGGGGGGCGGGACTATGGCTACACCTTC.

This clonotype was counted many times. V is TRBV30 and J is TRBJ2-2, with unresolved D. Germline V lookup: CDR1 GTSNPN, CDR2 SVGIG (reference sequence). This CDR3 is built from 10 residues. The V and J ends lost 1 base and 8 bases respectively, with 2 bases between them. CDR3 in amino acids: CAWSGGELFF. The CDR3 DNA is TGTGCCTGGAGTGGAGGGGAGCTGTTTTTT.

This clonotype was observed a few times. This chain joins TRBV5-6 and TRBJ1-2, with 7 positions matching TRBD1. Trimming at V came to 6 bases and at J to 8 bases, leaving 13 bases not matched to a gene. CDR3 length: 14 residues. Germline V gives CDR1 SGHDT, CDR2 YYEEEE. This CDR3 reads CASTIQGPGRGYTF. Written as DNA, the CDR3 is TGTGCCAGCACCATACAGGGGCCCGGGAGAGGCTACACCTTC.

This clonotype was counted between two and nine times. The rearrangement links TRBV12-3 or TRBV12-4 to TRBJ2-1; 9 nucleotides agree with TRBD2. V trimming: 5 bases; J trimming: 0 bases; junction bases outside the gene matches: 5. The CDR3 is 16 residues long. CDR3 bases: TGTGCCAGCAGTCGACTAGCGGAGAGCTCCTACAATGAGCAGTTCTTC. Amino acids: CASSRLAESSYNEQFF.

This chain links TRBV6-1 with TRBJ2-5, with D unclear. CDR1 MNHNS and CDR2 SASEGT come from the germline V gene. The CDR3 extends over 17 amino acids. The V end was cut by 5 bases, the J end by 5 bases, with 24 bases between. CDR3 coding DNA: TGTGCCAGCAGTCCTTTAGTAGCCGACCTTCCAAGGGAGACCCAGTACTTC. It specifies CASSPLVADLPRETQYF.

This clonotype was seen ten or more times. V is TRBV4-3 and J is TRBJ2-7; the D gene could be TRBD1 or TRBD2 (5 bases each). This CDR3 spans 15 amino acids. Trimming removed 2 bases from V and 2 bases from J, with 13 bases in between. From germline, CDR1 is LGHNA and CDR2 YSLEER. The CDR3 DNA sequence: TGCGCCAGCAGCCAATACCGGGGCGCTACCTACGAGCAGTACTTC. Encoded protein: CASSQYRGATYEQYF.

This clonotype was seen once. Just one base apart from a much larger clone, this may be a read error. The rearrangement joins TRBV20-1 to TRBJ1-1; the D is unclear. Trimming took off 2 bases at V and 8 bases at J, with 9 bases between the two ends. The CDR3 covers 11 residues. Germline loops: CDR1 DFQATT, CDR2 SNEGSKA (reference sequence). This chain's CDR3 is CSARSSTEAFF. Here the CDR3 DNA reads TGCAGTGCTAGATCTAGTACGGAAGCTTTCTTT.

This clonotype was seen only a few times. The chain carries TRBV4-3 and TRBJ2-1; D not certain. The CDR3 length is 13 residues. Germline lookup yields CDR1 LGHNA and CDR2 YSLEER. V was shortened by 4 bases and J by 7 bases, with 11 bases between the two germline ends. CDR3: CASSLRSPNEQFF. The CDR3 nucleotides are TGCGCCAGCAGCCTAAGAAGCCCTAATGAGCAGTTCTTC.

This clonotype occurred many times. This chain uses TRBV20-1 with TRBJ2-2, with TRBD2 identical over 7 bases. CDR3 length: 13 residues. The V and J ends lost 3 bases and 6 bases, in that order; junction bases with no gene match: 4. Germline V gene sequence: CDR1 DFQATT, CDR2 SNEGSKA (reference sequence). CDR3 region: CSASTTSSGELFF. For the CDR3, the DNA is TGCAGTGCTAGCACGACTAGCTCCGGGGAGCTGTTTTTT.

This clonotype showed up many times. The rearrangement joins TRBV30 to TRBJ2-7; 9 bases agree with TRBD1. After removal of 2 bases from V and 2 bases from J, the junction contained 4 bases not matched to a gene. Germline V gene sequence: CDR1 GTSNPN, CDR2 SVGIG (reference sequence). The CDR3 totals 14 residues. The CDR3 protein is CAWSLRTGAYEQYF. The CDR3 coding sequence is TGTGCCTGGAGTCTCCGGACAGGGGCCTACGAGCAGTACTTC.

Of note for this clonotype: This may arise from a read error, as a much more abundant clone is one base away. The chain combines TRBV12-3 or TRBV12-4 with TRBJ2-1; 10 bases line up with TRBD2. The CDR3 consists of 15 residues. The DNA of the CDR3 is TGTGCCGGCAGCCAACTAGCGGGAAGGGTAAATGAGCAGTTCTTC. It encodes CAGSQLAGRVNEQFF.

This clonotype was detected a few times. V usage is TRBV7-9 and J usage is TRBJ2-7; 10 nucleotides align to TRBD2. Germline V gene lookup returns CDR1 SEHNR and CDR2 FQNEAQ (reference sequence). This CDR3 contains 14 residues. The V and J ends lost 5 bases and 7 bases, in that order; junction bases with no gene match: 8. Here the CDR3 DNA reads TGTGCCAGCAGCATACTAGCGGGGTTCGGAGAGCAGTACTTC. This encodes CASSILAGFGEQYF.

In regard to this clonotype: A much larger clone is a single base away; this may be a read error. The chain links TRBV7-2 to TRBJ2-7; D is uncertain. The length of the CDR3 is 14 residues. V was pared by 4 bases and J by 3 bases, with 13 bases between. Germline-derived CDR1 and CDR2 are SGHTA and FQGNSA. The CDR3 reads CASSSRGRYYEQYF. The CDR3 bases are TGTGCCAGCAGCTCCAGAGGCAGGTACTACGAGCAGTACTTC.